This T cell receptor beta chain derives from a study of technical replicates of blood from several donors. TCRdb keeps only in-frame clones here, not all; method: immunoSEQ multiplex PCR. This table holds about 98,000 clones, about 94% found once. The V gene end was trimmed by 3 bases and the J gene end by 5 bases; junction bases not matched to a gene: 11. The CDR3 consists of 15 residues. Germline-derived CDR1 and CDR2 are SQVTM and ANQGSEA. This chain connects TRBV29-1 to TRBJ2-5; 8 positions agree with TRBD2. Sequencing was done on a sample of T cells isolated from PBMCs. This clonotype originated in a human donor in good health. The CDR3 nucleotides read TGCAGCGTTGATACGGCGGGGGGCCACGGGGAGACCCAGTACTTC. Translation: CSVDTAGGHGETQYF.